Sequencing of this T cell receptor beta chain was carried out in a study of Graves' ophthalmopathy and Graves' hyperthyroidism. TCR beta CDR3 regions were amplified from RNA transcripts. HTBI-primed RT-PCR formed the first round, and a multiplex PCR formed the second. TCRdb ran MiXCR on the multiplex PCR reads and lists one entry per CDR3 protein. This sample carries 600,000 to 650,000 distinct CDR3 sequences, 22% of them seen once, and the ten largest clones take approximately 6.9%. The receptor's source is a woman aged 18-29 years with stable Graves' hyperthyroidism. Some clones in this sample may be carry-over from other donors' samples. Sequencing used peripheral blood.

CDR3 coding DNA: TGTGCCAGTCAACGGGACAGCCGAAATCAGCCCCAGCATTTT. Translating it yields CASQRDSRNQPQHF. The rearrangement joins TRBV19 to TRBJ1-5; 7 nucleotides agree with TRBD1. This CDR3 has 14 amino acids. In germline, CDR1 is LNHDA, CDR2 SQIVND (reference sequence). V dropped 8 bases and J dropped 4; count of bases not matched to a gene: 8.